The 5 T cell receptor beta chains below were found in one sample sequenced in a study of PD-1 blockade in classical Hodgkin lymphoma (dated by TCRdb to the early 2020s). Libraries were made using the immunoSEQ multiplex PCR assay. TCRdb took over this immuneACCESS table, retaining in-frame rearrangements with V and J assigned. Such tables are incomplete; in checked studies, under half of the missing clones stem from an unresolved V gene, and the remainder is unexplained. A total of just under 45,000 clones appear in this sample, over 65% of them only once. The top ten clones comprise about 2.8% of the sample. The sample's time point, from its label and the paper: cycle 2 day 1 (C2D1) of nivolumab. Every trial patient had relapsed following autologous stem cell transplantation, and prior brentuximab vedotin exposure was what differed among cohorts A, B and C. Material: peripheral blood mononuclear cells (PBMCs), obtained before the second cycle of nivolumab. The receptors here all came from a human donor with classical Hodgkin lymphoma.

The chain has TRBV28 and TRBJ1-1; perhaps TRBD1 as D (6 bases). Germline V gene lookup returns CDR1 MDHEN and CDR2 SYDVKM. V shed 8 bases and J shed 10 bases, with 11 bases lying between them. The CDR3 loop spans 10 amino acids. The chain's CDR3 is CASLGGRAFF. The CDR3 DNA reads as TGTGCCAGCCTAGGGGGGAGAGCTTTCTTT.

The genes are TRBV7-3 and TRBJ2-3; maybe TRBD2 (6 bases). Trimming took 5 bases from V and 3 from J, leaving 12 bases between them. The CDR3 has 14 residues. Germline CDR1 and CDR2: SGHTA and FQGTGA. CDR3 region: CASSPWDSTDTQYF. In nucleotides, the CDR3 is TGTGCCAGCAGCCCCTGGGACTCAACAGATACGCAGTATTTT.

This clone was found a few times. Other DNA variants within this sample encode the same CDR3. The chain combines TRBV19 with TRBJ1-2; 7 bases match TRBD1. The CDR3 contains 9 residues. Germline CDR1 is LNHDA and CDR2 is SQIVND (reference sequence). The CDR3 region has the DNA TGTGCGACAGGGCCAGGCTACACCTTC. As protein: CATGPGYTF.

The gene calls are TRBV9 and TRBJ2-7; TRBD1 aligns across 9 bases. The CDR3 is 15 amino acids. The junction had 4 bases not matched to a gene; V was cut back by 0 bases and J by 3 bases. CDR1 is SGDLS, CDR2 YYNGEE, per germline. The DNA for the CDR3 is TGTGCCAGCAGCGTAGGGGACAGGGCATACTACGAGCAGTACTTC. Protein product: CASSVGDRAYYEQYF.

This clone was picked up one time. This chain connects TRBV6-5 to TRBJ2-5; the match to TRBD1 covers 9 bases. The end of the DNA is better explained by TRBJ2-7, so the J call may be wrong. CDR1 is MNHEY and CDR2 is SVGAGI in the germline V gene. The CDR3 contains 15 residues. The CDR3 region is CASSRRETGGYEQYF. Written as DNA, the CDR3 is TGTGCCAGCAGCCGACGGGAGACAGGGGGCTACGAGCAGTACTTC.